Listed below are T cell receptor beta chains from one sample, sequenced in a study of radiation and T cells in renal cell carcinoma. Generated by immunoSEQ multiplex PCR, the TCRdb table keeps only in-frame clones and is missing some. The sample holds 140,000 to 150,000 clones, around 90% seen once. The sample consisted of blood, taken from a patient whose treatment included radiotherapy and nephrectomy. Source of these receptors: a woman in her seventies with renal cell carcinoma. Each CDR3 is given with its conserved first and last residue. The D gene is left open where the match is weak. Rows give clone size only sometimes, using once, few, many, or a class for an expanded clone.

j_call cdr3_length clone_size d_call v_call cdr3_nt cdr3_aa
TRBJ1-5 15 NA NA TRBV28 TGTGCCAGCCGTGGCACCGGTACTAACAATCAGCCCCAGCATTTT CASRGTGTNNQPQHF
TRBJ2-5 14 NA NA TRBV28 TGTGCCAGCACCTTTAGGCGGGGTCGCGAGACCCAGTACTTC CASTFRRGRETQYF
TRBJ2-7 14 once TRBD1 TRBV5-6 TGTGCCAGCAGCTCACAGGGGGCCTCCTACGAGCAGTACTTC CASSSQGASYEQYF
TRBJ2-1 14 NA TRBD1 TRBV19 TGTGCCAGTAGTACTCGCTCAGACAGGGGCTTTCAGATCTTC CASSTRSDRGFQIF
TRBJ1-4 12 NA NA TRBV6-1 TGTGCCACCGGAAGGGGTAATGAAAAACTGTTTTTT CATGRGNEKLFF
TRBJ2-1 14 NA TRBD1 TRBV7-8 TGTGCCAGCAGCTTAGGACAGGGGTACAATGAGCAGTTCTTC CASSLGQGYNEQFF
TRBJ2-7 14 once NA TRBV28 TGTGCCAGCAGTTTAGGGGCGCGCTCCTACGAGCAGTACTTC CASSLGARSYEQYF
TRBJ1-2 14 NA TRBD1 TRBV28 TGTGCCAGCAGTTTGGGGGACAGGGTCGGAGGCTACACCTTC CASSLGDRVGGYTF
TRBJ1-2 17 NA TRBD1 TRBV5-1 TGCGCCAGCAGCTTGATTACCCAGGGGGCGGAAAACTATGGCTACACCTTC CASSLITQGAENYGYTF
TRBJ1-1 14 NA NA TRBV28 TGTGCCAGCAGATTGCAAGCGGCGAACACTGAAGCTTTCTTT CASRLQAANTEAFF
TRBJ2-3 17 NA TRBD2 TRBV28 TGTGCCAGCAGTTCTAGACTAGCGGGGGGCATCACAGATACGCAGTATTTT CASSSRLAGGITDTQYF
TRBJ1-1 15 NA NA TRBV25-1 TGTGCCAGCAGTGACGCCTTAGGACGGGCCACTGAAGCTTTCTTT CASSDALGRATEAFF
TRBJ1-2 14 NA NA TRBV5-1 TGCGCCAGCAGCTCAGGGGAGGGTGGCTATGGCTACACCTTC CASSSGEGGYGYTF
TRBJ2-3 14 NA NA TRBV29-1 TGCAGCGTCCCTCTGGGGAGATACACAGATACGCAGTATTTT CSVPLGRYTDTQYF
TRBJ1-2 14 NA TRBD1 TRBV19 TGTGCCAGTAAAGGGACAGGGCGGGACTATGGCTACACCTTC CASKGTGRDYGYTF
TRBJ1-5 14 once NA TRBV19 TGTGCCAGTAGTAGCCGGGGTTCGAATCAGCCCCAGCATTTT CASSSRGSNQPQHF
TRBJ1-5 15 NA TRBD1 TRBV19 TGTGCCAGTAGTGACGGGACAGCCGCAAATCAGCCCCAGCATTTT CASSDGTAANQPQHF
TRBJ2-2 18 NA TRBD2 TRBV5-4 TGTGCCAGCAGCCCCGGACTAGCGGGGGGCCACCACACCGGGGAGCTGTTTTTT CASSPGLAGGHHTGELFF
TRBJ2-3 18 NA TRBD2 TRBV18 TGTGCCAGCTCATTTCTATCTAGCGGGGGGCATGGCACAGATACGCAGTATTTT CASSFLSSGGHGTDTQYF
TRBJ1-5 20 NA TRBD1 TRBV10-3 TGTGCCATCAGTGAAGTGTTTTCGGACAGGCCACGAAATAGCAATCAGCCCCAGCATTTT CAISEVFSDRPRNSNQPQHF
TRBJ2-4 14 few NA TRBV30 TGTGCCTGGAGTGTGGGTGGGTCCAAAAACATTCAGTACTTC CAWSVGGSKNIQYF
TRBJ1-5 15 NA TRBD1 TRBV7-2 TGTGCCAGCAGCACCCAGGACAGGTCCAATCAGCCCCAGCATTTT CASSTQDRSNQPQHF
TRBJ2-1 16 NA NA TRBV28 TGTGCCAGCAGTTTCGGGACACTCAATCCCTACAATGAGCAGTTCTTC CASSFGTLNPYNEQFF
TRBJ2-3 16 NA NA TRBV7-9 TGTGCCAGCAGCACCATACAGGGCCTTCGCACAGATACGCAGTATTTT CASSTIQGLRTDTQYF
TRBJ2-1 14 few NA TRBV28 TGTGCCAGCACCGAGACAGTTTCCTACAATGAGCAGTTCTTC CASTETVSYNEQFF
TRBJ2-3 15 NA TRBD2 TRBV11-3 TGTGCCAGCAGCCTCCCGGGTAGCGGGGGGGCCACGCAGTATTTT CASSLPGSGGATQYF
TRBJ1-6 14 NA NA TRBV4-1 TGCGCCAGCAGCCAAGGAGCCCCAGGGTCACCCCTCCACTTT CASSQGAPGSPLHF
TRBJ2-5 16 NA TRBD1 TRBV4-3 TGCGCCAGCAGCAGGGGACAGGGAATTGGGCAAGAGACCCAGTACTTC CASSRGQGIGQETQYF
TRBJ1-5 14 NA NA TRBV5-1 TGCGCCAGCAGCTTGGGGGGGGGCGACCAGCCCCAGCATTTT CASSLGGGDQPQHF